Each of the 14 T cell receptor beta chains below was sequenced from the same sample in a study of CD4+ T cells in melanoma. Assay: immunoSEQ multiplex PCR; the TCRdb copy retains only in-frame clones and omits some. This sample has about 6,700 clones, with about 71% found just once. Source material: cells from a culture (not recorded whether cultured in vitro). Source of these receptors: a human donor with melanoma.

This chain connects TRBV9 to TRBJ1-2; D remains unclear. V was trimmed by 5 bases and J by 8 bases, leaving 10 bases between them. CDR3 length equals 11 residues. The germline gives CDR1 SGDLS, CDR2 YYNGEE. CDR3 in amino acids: CASSGERGYTF. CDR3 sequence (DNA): TGTGCCAGCAGTGGGGAGCGGGGCTACACCTTC.

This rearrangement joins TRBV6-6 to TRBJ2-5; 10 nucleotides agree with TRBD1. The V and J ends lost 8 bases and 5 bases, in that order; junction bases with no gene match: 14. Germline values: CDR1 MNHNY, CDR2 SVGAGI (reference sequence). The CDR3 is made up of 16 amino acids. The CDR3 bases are TGTGCCAGCCGGACGGGACAGGGGCCAAGCAGGGAGACCCAGTACTTC. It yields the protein CASRTGQGPSRETQYF.

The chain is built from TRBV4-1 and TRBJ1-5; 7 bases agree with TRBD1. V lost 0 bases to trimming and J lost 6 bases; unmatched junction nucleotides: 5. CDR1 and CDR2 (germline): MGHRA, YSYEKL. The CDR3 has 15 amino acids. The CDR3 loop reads CASSQESGGGQPQHF. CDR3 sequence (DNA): TGCGCCAGCAGCCAAGAGTCAGGGGGTGGTCAGCCCCAGCATTTT.

CDR3 region: CASSQPYGQRNEAFF. DNA of the CDR3: TGTGCCAGCAGCCAGCCCTACGGACAGCGAAATGAAGCTTTCTTT. The gene calls are TRBV4-2 and TRBJ1-1, with TRBD1 as a possible D gene (6 bases). This CDR3 spans 15 amino acids. Trimming stripped 3 bases from V and 7 bases from J, with 18 bases between. Germline V gene sequence: CDR1 LGHNA, CDR2 YNFKEQ.

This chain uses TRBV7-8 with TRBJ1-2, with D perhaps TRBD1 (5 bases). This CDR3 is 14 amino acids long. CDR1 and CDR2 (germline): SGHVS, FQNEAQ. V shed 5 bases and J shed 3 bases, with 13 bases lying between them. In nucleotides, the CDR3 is TGTGCCAGCAGCCCAGAGACAGATCACTATGGCTACACCTTC. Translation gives CASSPETDHYGYTF.

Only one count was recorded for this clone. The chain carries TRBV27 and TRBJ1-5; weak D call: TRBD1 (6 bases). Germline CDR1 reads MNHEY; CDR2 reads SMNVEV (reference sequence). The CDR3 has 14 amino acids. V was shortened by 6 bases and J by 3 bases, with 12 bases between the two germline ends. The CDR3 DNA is TGTGCCAGCAGCCCCAGGGGTTCCAATCAGCCCCAGCATTTT. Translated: CASSPRGSNQPQHF.

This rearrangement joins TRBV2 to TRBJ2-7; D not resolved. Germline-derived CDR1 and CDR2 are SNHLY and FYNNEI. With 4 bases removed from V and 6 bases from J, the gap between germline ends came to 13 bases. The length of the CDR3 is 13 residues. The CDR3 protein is CASSVASSGEQYF. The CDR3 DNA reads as TGTGCCAGCAGTGTGGCGTCCTCGGGCGAGCAGTACTTC.

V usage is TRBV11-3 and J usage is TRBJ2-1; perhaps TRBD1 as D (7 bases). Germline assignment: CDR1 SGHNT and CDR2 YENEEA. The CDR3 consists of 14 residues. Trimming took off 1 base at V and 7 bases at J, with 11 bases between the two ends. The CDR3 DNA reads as TGTGCCAGCAGCTTAGGAGCAGGGGGGAATGAGCAGTTCTTC. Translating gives CASSLGAGGNEQFF.

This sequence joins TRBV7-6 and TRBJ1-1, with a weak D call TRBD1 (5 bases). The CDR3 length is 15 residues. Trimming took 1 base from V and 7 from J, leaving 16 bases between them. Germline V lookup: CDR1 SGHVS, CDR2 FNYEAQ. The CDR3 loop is CASSLDWGRDVEAFF. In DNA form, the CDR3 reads TGTGCCAGCAGCTTAGATTGGGGCAGGGACGTTGAAGCTTTCTTT. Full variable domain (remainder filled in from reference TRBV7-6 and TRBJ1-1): GAGVSQSPRYKVTKRGQDVALRCDPISGHVSLYWYRQALGQGPEFLTYFNYEAQQDKSGLPNDRFSAERPEGSISTLTIQRTEQRDSAMYRCASSLDWGRDVEAFFGQGTRLTVV.

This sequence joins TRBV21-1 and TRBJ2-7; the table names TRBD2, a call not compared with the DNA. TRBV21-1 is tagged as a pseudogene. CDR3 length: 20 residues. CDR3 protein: CASTKSTASGGHRSSYEQYF. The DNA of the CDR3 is TGTGCCAGCACAAAGTCTACGGCTAGCGGGGGCCACCGATCTTCCTACGAGCAGTACTTC.

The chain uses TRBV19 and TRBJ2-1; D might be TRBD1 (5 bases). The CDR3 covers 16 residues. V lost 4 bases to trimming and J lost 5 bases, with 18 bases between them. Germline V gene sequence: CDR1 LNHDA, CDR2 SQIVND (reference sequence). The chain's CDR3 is CASSTSLGPQNNEQFF. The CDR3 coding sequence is TGTGCCAGTAGTACCTCCTTGGGGCCGCAAAACAATGAGCAGTTCTTC.

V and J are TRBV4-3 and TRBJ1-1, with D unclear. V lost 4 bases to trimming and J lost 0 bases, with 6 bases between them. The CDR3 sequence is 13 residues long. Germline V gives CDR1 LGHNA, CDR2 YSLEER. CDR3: CASSPLMNTEAFF. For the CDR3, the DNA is TGCGCCAGCAGCCCGCTAATGAACACTGAAGCTTTCTTT.

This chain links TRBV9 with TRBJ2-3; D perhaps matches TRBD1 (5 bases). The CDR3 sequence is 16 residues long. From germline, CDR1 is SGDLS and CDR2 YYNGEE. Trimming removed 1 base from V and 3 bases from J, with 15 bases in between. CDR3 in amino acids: CASSVRAGIGTDTQYF. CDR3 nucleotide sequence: TGTGCCAGCAGCGTACGTGCAGGGATTGGGACAGATACGCAGTATTTT.

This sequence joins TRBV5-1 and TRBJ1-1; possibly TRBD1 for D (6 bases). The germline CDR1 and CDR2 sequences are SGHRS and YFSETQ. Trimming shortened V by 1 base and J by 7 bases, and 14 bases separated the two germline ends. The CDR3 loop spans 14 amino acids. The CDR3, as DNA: TGCGCCAGCAGCTTGCGGCCACAGGGTTTTGAAGCTTTCTTT. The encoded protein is CASSLRPQGFEAFF.